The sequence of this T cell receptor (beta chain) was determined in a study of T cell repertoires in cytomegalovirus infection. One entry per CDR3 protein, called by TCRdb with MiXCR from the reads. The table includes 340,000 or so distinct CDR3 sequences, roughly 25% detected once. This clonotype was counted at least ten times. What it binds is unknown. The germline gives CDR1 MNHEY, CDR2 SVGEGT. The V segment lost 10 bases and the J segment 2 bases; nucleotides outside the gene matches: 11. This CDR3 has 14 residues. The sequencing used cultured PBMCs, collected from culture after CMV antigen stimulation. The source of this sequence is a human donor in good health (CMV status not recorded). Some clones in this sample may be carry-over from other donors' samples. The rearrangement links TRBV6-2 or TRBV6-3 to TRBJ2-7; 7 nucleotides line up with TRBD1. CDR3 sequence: CATQGPGQTYEQYF. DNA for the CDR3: TGTGCCACTCAAGGCCCGGGACAGACCTACGAGCAGTACTTC.